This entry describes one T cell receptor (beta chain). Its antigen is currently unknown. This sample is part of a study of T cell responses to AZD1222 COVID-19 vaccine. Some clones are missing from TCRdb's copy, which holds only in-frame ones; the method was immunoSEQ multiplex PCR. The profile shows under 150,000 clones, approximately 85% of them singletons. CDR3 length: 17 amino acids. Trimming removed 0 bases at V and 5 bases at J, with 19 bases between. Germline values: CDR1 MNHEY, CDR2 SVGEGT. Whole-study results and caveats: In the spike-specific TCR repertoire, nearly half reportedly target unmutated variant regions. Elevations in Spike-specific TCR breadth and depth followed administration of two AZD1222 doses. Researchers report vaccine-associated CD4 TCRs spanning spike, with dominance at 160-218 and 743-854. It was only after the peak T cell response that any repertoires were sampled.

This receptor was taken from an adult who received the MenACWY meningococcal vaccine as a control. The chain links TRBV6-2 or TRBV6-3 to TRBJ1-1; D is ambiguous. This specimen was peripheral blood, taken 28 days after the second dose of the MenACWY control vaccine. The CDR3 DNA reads TGTGCCAGCAGTTACTCCAGGACTGACAATAGGAGGACTGAAGCTTTCTTT. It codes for CASSYSRTDNRRTEAFF.